These 2 T cell receptor beta chains came from one sample sequenced in a study of identical twins. TCRdb analysed the 5' RACE reads with MiXCR anew, one entry per CDR3 protein. The profile shows under 900,000 distinct CDR3 sequences, over 9% of them singletons. These data also formed part of another study, on yellow fever vaccine responses in identical twins.

Material for sequencing was PBMCs. The receptor set was obtained from a woman aged 18-35 years in good health.

This clonotype was detected a few times. The J gene is TRBJ2-1, the V gene TRBV7-9; TRBD2 aligns across 8 bases. With 5 bases clipped from V and 4 bases from J, the junction kept 10 bases outside the gene matches. CDR3 size: 16 residues. CDR1 and CDR2 from the germline V gene are SEHNR and FQNEAQ (reference sequence). This CDR3 is CASSRRAGGLYNEQFF. Written as DNA, the CDR3 is TGTGCCAGCAGCCGTAGGGCGGGAGGTTTATACAATGAGCAGTTCTTC.

V and J are TRBV18 and TRBJ1-1; D is possibly TRBD1 (6 bases). Germline V CDR1 and CDR2: KGHSH, LQKENI. V was shortened by 6 bases and J by 5 bases, with 16 bases between the two germline ends. The CDR3 has 14 residues. This chain's CDR3 is CASSPQGRVTEAFF. DNA of the CDR3: TGTGCCAGCTCCCCTCAGGGGCGGGTTACTGAAGCTTTCTTT.